Following are 17 T cell receptor beta chains from one sample sequenced in a study of cytomegalovirus exposure and HLA in healthy donors (dated by TCRdb to 2015 to 2018). Receptor libraries were prepared by the immunoSEQ multiplex PCR assay. A mixture of 60 forward primers for TCR Vbeta segments and 13 reverse primers for TCR Jbeta segments was used in the multiplex PCR. The source is immuneACCESS, and TCRdb retained only in-frame sequences with V and J called. Part of the clones is not carried over; for the studies checked, unresolved V genes explain less than half of this, and the remainder is unexplained. The sample yields under 90,000 clones; roughly 75% were counted once. In total, the top ten clones hold over 2% of the sample. The sequencing sample was made of PBMCs. These receptors all stem from a middle-aged man in good health and CMV-seronegative.

For the CDR3, the DNA is TGTGCCAGCAGCGTAAAACTCGGGACTAGCGGGAGGTCGGAGACCCAGTACTTC. Protein sequence: CASSVKLGTSGRSETQYF. J is TRBJ2-5 and V is TRBV9; 15 positions agree with TRBD2. The CDR3 sequence is 18 residues long. Germline V CDR1 and CDR2: SGDLS, YYNGEE. The junction had 9 bases not matched to a gene; V was cut back by 1 base and J by 5 bases. Drawing the rest from reference TRBV9 and TRBJ2-5, the complete variable domain is DSGVTQTPKHLITATGQRVTLRCSPRSGDLSVYWYQQSLDQGLQFLIQYYNGEERAKGNILERFSAQQFPDLHSELNLSSLELGDSALYFCASSVKLGTSGRSETQYFGPGTRLLVL.

Ten or more counts support this clone. The V call is TRBV7-3, the J call TRBJ2-2, with D perhaps matching TRBD1 (5 bases). Deletions cut 5 bases from V and 3 bases from J, with 10 bases between. CDR3 length: 14 amino acids. Germline V gene lookup returns CDR1 SGHTA and CDR2 FQGTGA. Here the CDR3 DNA reads TGTGCCAGCAGCCGCCTAGGGGACACCGGGGAGCTGTTTTTT. It yields the protein CASSRLGDTGELFF.

The V gene is TRBV5-1, the J gene TRBJ2-6, with D possibly being TRBD2 (7 bases). The CDR3 runs 16 residues. Trimming shortened V by 4 bases and J by 4 bases, and 15 bases separated the two germline ends. CDR1 and CDR2 (germline): SGHRS, YFSETQ. The CDR3 sequence is CASSRVGGQGANVLTF. The CDR3, as DNA: TGCGCCAGCAGCAGGGTCGGGGGGCAAGGGGCCAACGTCCTGACTTTC.

This chain joins TRBV29-1 and TRBJ2-7, with 8 bases that match TRBD2. The CDR3 spans 12 residues. CDR1 and CDR2 (germline): SQVTM, ANQGSEA. The V gene end was trimmed by 6 bases and the J gene end by 6 bases; junction bases not matched to a gene: 7. The CDR3 DNA follows: TGCAGCGTGACAGCGGGGGACGCCGAGCAGTACTTC. This sequence encodes CSVTAGDAEQYF.

The V call is TRBV10-2, the J call TRBJ1-5, with D unclear. Trimming took off 2 bases at V and 2 bases at J, with 7 bases between the two ends. Germline loops: CDR1 WSHSY, CDR2 SAAADI. The CDR3 contains 14 residues. The DNA for the CDR3 is TGCGCCAGCAGTGAGACAGATCGCAATCAGCCCCAGCATTTT. It encodes CASSETDRNQPQHF.

There are a few counts of this clone. The J gene is TRBJ1-1, the V gene TRBV12-2; the tabulated D call, TRBD1, remains unverified against the DNA. TRBV12-2 corresponds to a pseudogene. This CDR3 has 18 residues. The CDR3 protein is CASRYGGPTGPQNTEAFF. CDR3 in DNA: TGTGCAAGTCGCTACGGAGGACCGACAGGACCGCAGAACACTGAAGCTTTCTTT.

V gene TRBV29-1 combines with J gene TRBJ2-2; D possibly corresponds to TRBD1 (6 bases). The CDR3 is 13 amino acids. Trimming stripped 3 bases from V and 3 bases from J, with 8 bases between. Germline V gene data show CDR1 as SQVTM and CDR2 as ANQGSEA. The CDR3 nucleotides are TGCAGCGTTGAGGACAGAGACACCGGGGAGCTGTTTTTT. The encoded protein is CSVEDRDTGELFF.

This chain uses TRBV5-1 with TRBJ1-2; tentative D call: TRBD1 (5 bases). Trimming left V 4 bases short and J 3 bases short, with 10 bases between. Germline V gene data show CDR1 as SGHRS and CDR2 as YFSETQ. The length of the CDR3 is 13 residues. As DNA, the CDR3 is TGCGCCAGCAGCCCCGACAGACACTATGGCTACACCTTC. It translates to CASSPDRHYGYTF.

V and J are TRBV6-1 and TRBJ2-3; D may be TRBD1 (6 bases). V shed 5 bases and J shed 6 bases, with 12 bases lying between them. CDR1 is MNHNS, CDR2 SASEGT, per germline. CDR3 length: 13 amino acids. Here the CDR3 DNA reads TGTGCCAGCAGTCCCGGACAGCACGATACGCAGTATTTT. Its translation: CASSPGQHDTQYF.

This sequence joins TRBV25-1 and TRBJ1-1; 8 nucleotides line up with TRBD1. The CDR3 extends over 15 amino acids. The germline V gene has CDR1 MGHDK and CDR2 SYGVNS. With 4 bases clipped from V and 1 base from J, the junction kept 5 bases outside the gene matches. As DNA, the CDR3 is TGTGCCAGCAGTGGATTAGGACAGGGGAACACTGAAGCTTTCTTT. It specifies CASSGLGQGNTEAFF.

CDR3 DNA sequence: TGTGCCAGCAGCTTAGTTCGTGAGACCCAGTACTTC. This codes for CASSLVRETQYF. The V call is TRBV13, the J call TRBJ2-5; D not resolved. Trimming took 1 base from V and 5 from J, leaving 5 bases between them. The CDR3 consists of 12 residues. Germline loops: CDR1 PRHDT, CDR2 FYEKMQ (reference sequence).

This chain links TRBV19 with TRBJ2-5; possible D gene TRBD2, 6 bases. Germline V gene data show CDR1 as LNHDA and CDR2 as SQIVND (reference sequence). The V end was cut by 1 base, the J end by 1 base, with 7 bases between. This CDR3 is 14 amino acids long. CDR3 protein: CASSIAGVQETQYF. The CDR3 nucleotides are TGTGCCAGTAGTATAGCGGGGGTCCAAGAGACCCAGTACTTC.

The genes are TRBV30 and TRBJ2-3; 10 bases are a match to TRBD2. The length of the CDR3 is 16 residues. The germline V gene encodes CDR1 GTSNPN and CDR2 SVGIG (reference sequence). Unmatched junction bases numbered 8, after V lost 3 bases and J lost 2 bases. In DNA form, the CDR3 reads TGTGCCTGGAGGGAAGGACTAGCGGACTACACAGATACGCAGTATTTT. This encodes CAWREGLADYTDTQYF.

The chain is built from TRBV4-1 and TRBJ1-6; possible D gene TRBD1, 5 bases. This CDR3 is 16 amino acids long. Deletions cut 2 bases from V and 7 bases from J, with 15 bases between. Per germline, CDR1 MGHRA and CDR2 YSYEKL. The CDR3 region is CASSQPLGEGNSPLHF. For the CDR3, the DNA is TGCGCCAGCAGCCAACCCTTGGGGGAGGGCAATTCACCCCTCCACTTT.

V is TRBV19 and J is TRBJ1-1, with D possibly matching TRBD1 (5 bases). Germline V CDR1 and CDR2: LNHDA, SQIVND (reference sequence). The CDR3 has 18 amino acids. The V and J ends lost 0 bases and 4 bases respectively, with 21 bases between them. The CDR3, as DNA: TGTGCCAGTAGTATAGAGGGGCAGGATGGGGCTTTTGGCACTGAAGCTTTCTTT. Translation: CASSIEGQDGAFGTEAFF.

This chain connects TRBV9 to TRBJ2-3, with TRBD2 matching over 15 bases. The V gene end was trimmed by 9 bases and the J gene end by 4 bases; junction bases not matched to a gene: 6. CDR3 length equals 15 residues. CDR1 is SGDLS, CDR2 YYNGEE, per germline. The DNA for the CDR3 is TGTGCCAATCGGACTAGCGGGAGGGCAGCAGATACGCAGTATTTT. The encoded protein is CANRTSGRAADTQYF.

This chain's CDR3 is CASSTGTATNYGYTF. CDR3 nucleotides: TGCGCCAGCAGCACCGGGACAGCAACTAACTATGGCTACACCTTC. V and J are TRBV5-1 and TRBJ1-2, with 7 bases aligning to TRBD1. Germline assignment: CDR1 SGHRS and CDR2 YFSETQ. The CDR3 is 15 residues long. With 4 bases clipped from V and 0 bases from J, the junction kept 6 bases outside the gene matches.